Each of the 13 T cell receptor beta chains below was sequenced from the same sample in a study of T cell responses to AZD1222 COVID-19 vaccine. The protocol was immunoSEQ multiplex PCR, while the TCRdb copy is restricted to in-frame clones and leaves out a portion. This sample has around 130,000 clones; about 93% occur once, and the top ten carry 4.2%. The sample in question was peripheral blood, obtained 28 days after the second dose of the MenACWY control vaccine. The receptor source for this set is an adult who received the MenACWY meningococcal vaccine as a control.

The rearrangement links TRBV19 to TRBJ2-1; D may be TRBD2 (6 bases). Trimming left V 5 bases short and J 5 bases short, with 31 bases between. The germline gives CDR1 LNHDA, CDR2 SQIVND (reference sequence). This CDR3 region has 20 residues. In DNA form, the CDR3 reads TGTGCCAGTAGTCCGACGGGGGACGACACCGATCACCCCAAGGACAATGAGCAGTTCTTC. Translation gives CASSPTGDDTDHPKDNEQFF.

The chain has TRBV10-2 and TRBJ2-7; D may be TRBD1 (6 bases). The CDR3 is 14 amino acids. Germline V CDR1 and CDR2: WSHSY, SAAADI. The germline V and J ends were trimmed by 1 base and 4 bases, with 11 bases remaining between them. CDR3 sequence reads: CASSEWPGAYEQYV. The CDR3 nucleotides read TGCGCCAGCAGTGAGTGGCCAGGGGCGTACGAGCAGTACGTC.

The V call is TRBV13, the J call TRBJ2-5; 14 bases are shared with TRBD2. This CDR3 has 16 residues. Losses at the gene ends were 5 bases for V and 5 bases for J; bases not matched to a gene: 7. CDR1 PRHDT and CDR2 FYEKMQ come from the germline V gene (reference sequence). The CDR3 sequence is CASSPGTSGSYETQYF. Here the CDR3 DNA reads TGTGCCAGCAGCCCAGGGACTAGCGGGAGTTATGAGACCCAGTACTTC.

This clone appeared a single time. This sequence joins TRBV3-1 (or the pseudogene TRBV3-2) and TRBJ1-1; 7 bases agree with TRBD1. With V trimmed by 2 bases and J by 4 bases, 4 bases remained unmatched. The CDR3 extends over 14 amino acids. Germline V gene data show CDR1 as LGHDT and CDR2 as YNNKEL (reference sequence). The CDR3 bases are TGTGCCAGCAGCCAACCCCAGGGGGGCACTGAAGCTTTCTTT. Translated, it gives CASSQPQGGTEAFF.

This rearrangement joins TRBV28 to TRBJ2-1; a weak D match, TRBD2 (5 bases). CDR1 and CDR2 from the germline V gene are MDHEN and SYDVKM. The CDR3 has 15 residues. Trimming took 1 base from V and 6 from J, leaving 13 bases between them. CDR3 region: CASSLFSLGGNEQFF. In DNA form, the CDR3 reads TGTGCCAGCAGTTTATTCTCCCTAGGAGGCAATGAGCAGTTCTTC.

The CDR3 region has the DNA TGTGCCAGCAGCTCGGGACAGACCAACACCGGGGAGCTGTTTTTT. This codes for CASSSGQTNTGELFF. V gene TRBV11-3 combines with J gene TRBJ2-2; 7 nucleotides match TRBD1. Germline V gene sequence: CDR1 SGHNT, CDR2 YENEEA. Losses at the gene ends were 4 bases for V and 2 bases for J; bases not matched to a gene: 4. The CDR3 contains 15 residues.

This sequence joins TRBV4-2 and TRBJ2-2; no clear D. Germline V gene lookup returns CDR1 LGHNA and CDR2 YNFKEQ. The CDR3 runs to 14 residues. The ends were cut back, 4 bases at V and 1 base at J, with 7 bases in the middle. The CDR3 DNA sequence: TGTGCCAGCAGCCCCAAATGGAACACCGGGGAGCTGTTTTTT. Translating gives CASSPKWNTGELFF.

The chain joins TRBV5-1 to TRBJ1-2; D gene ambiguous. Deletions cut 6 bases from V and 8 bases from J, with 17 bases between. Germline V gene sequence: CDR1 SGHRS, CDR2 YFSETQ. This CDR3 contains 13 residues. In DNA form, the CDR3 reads TGCGCCAGCACCGCCGTTGGAGCTGGGGGCTACACCTTC. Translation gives CASTAVGAGGYTF.

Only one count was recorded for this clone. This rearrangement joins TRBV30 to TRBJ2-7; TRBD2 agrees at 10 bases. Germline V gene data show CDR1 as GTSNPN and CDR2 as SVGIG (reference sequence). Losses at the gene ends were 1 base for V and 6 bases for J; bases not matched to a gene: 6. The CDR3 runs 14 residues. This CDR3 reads CAWSETSGWGEQYF. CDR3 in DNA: TGTGCCTGGAGTGAGACTAGCGGGTGGGGCGAGCAGTACTTC.

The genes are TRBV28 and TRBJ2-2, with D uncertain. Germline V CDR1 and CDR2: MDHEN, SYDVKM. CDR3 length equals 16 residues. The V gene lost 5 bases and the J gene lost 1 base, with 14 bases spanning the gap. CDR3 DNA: TGTGCCAGCAGTCCACAGCAAGAAAGGAACACCGGGGAGCTGTTTTTT. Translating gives CASSPQQERNTGELFF.

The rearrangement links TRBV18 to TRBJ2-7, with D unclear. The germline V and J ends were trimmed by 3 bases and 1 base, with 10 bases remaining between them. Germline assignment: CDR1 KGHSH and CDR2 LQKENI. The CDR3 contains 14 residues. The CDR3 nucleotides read TGTGCCAGCTCACCGTCGGACGAGTCCTACGAGCAGTACTTC. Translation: CASSPSDESYEQYF. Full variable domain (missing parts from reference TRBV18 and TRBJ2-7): NAGVMQNPRHLVRRRGQEARLRCSPMKGHSHVYWYRQLPEEGLKFMVYLQKENIIDESGMPKERFSAEFPKEGPSILRIQQVVRGDSAAYFCASSPSDESYEQYFGPGTRLTVT.

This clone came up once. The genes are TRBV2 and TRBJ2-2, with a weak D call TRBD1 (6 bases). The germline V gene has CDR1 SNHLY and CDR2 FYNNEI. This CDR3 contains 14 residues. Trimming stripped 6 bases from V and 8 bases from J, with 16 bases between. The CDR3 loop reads CASSYDRTQGELFF. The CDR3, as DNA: TGTGCCAGCAGCTACGACAGGACCCAAGGGGAGCTGTTTTTT.

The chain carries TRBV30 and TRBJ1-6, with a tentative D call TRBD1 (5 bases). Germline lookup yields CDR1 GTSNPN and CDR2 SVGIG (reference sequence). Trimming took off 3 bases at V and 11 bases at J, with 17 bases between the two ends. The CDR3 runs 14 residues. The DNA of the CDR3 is TGTGCCTGGAGGGATTCAGGGTCCGGGGCACCCCTCCACTTT. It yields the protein CAWRDSGSGAPLHF.